These 24 T cell receptor beta chains were sequenced from one sample in a study of identifying expanded T cells in peripheral blood. The protocol was immunoSEQ multiplex PCR, while the TCRdb copy is restricted to in-frame clones and leaves out a portion. This sample yields approximately 100,000 clones, of which roughly 90% are seen a single time; 3% to 5% belongs to the top ten. Material: blood. Source of these receptors: a person aged 18 to 70 in good health.

This chain joins TRBV29-1 and TRBJ2-1, with a possible D match to TRBD1 (6 bases). V lost 4 bases to trimming and J lost 0 bases, with 13 bases between them. CDR1 SQVTM and CDR2 ANQGSEA come from the germline V gene. The CDR3 length is 15 residues. For the CDR3, the DNA is TGCAGCGTTGTTGGACAGCCCTACTCCTACAATGAGCAGTTCTTC. Residues: CSVVGQPYSYNEQFF.

V usage is TRBV27 and J usage is TRBJ1-1; no definite D call. Germline V gene sequence: CDR1 MNHEY, CDR2 SMNVEV (reference sequence). The CDR3 is 12 amino acids. V lost 2 bases and J 7 bases, leaving 8 bases between the germline ends. The DNA for the CDR3 is TGTGCCAGCAGTTTAGTTGGCAGTGAAGCTTTCTTT. This codes for CASSLVGSEAFF.

J is TRBJ2-2 and V is TRBV2, with a tentative D call TRBD1 (5 bases). Germline CDR1 reads SNHLY; CDR2 reads FYNNEI. Trimming removed 1 base at V and 0 bases at J, with 6 bases between. CDR3 size: 15 residues. CDR3 nucleotide sequence: TGTGCCAGCAGTGAAGAGGGGCCGAACACCGGGGAGCTGTTTTTT. It encodes CASSEEGPNTGELFF.

J is TRBJ1-4 and V is TRBV2; a possible D gene is TRBD1 (5 bases). Germline assignment: CDR1 SNHLY and CDR2 FYNNEI. V shed 7 bases and J shed 0 bases, with 6 bases lying between them. This CDR3 is built from 13 residues. Written as DNA, the CDR3 is TGTGCCAGCACAGGGTCAACTAATGAAAAACTGTTTTTT. Protein product: CASTGSTNEKLFF. The complete variable domain, with remaining parts taken from reference TRBV2 and TRBJ1-4, reads EPEVTQTPSHQVTQMGQEVILRCVPISNHLYFYWYRQILGQKVEFLVSFYNNEISEKSEIFDDQFSVERPDGSNFTLKIRSTKLEDSAMYFCASTGSTNEKLFFGSGTQLSVL.

This rearrangement joins TRBV30 to TRBJ2-7, with D possibly being TRBD1 (6 bases). V lost 7 bases and J 2 bases, leaving 15 bases between the germline ends. The CDR3 spans 13 residues. CDR1 GTSNPN and CDR2 SVGIG come from the germline V gene (reference sequence). CDR3 sequence reads: CASTTQGTYEQYF. The CDR3 coding sequence is TGTGCCTCAACAACCCAGGGGACCTACGAGCAGTACTTC.

This clone was counted once. V usage is TRBV19 and J usage is TRBJ1-6, with TRBD1 matching 9 bases. V lost 9 bases, J lost 8 bases, and 5 bases stayed unmatched. Germline CDR1 is LNHDA and CDR2 is SQIVND (reference sequence). The CDR3 runs 13 residues. The CDR3 sequence: CASSGQGDSPLHF. The CDR3 DNA reads as TGTGCCAGCTCGGGACAGGGAGATTCACCCCTCCACTTT.

This chain connects TRBV5-4 to TRBJ2-5; perhaps TRBD1 as D (5 bases). V lost 2 bases and J lost 2, with 13 bases in between. Germline CDR1 and CDR2: SGHNT and YYREEE (reference sequence). This CDR3 has 15 residues. The CDR3: CASSFRQTDQETQYF. DNA of the CDR3: TGTGCCAGCAGCTTTCGACAGACTGATCAAGAGACCCAGTACTTC.

A note on this clone: Other DNA sequences in the same sample also yield this CDR3. The V call is TRBV5-1, the J call TRBJ1-2; D perhaps matches TRBD1 (5 bases). V shed 2 bases and J shed 2 bases, with 7 bases lying between them. The CDR3 runs 13 residues. Per germline, CDR1 SGHRS and CDR2 YFSETQ. As DNA, the CDR3 is TGCGCCAGCAGCTTCGACAGCAACTATGGCTACACCTTC. Protein product: CASSFDSNYGYTF.

V and J are TRBV2 and TRBJ2-1; 8 bases line up with TRBD1. Germline CDR1 is SNHLY and CDR2 is FYNNEI. This CDR3 is built from 13 residues. Trimming cost V 10 bases and J 2 bases; bases outside gene matches: 4. As DNA, the CDR3 is TGTGCCACAGCAGGGGGCCCCTACAATGAGCAGTTCTTC. Its protein is CATAGGPYNEQFF.

CDR3 region: CASSLVFGSENSPLHF. The CDR3 coding sequence is TGTGCCAGCAGCTTAGTGTTCGGGTCTGAAAATTCACCCCTCCACTTT. The V and J genes are TRBV7-8 and TRBJ1-6, with D unclear. The CDR3 is made up of 16 amino acids. Germline CDR1 reads SGHVS; CDR2 reads FQNEAQ. Trimming cost V 1 base and J 7 bases, with 14 bases left between them.

The rearrangement links TRBV7-2 to TRBJ1-5, with D possibly matching TRBD1 (5 bases). The germline V and J ends were trimmed by 5 bases and 6 bases, with 20 bases remaining between them. This CDR3 spans 16 amino acids. Germline lookup yields CDR1 SGHTA and CDR2 FQGNSA. CDR3 DNA: TGTGCCAGCAGCCCACTGGGAGGGGCTGCAAGTCAGCCCCAGCATTTT. This gives the protein CASSPLGGAASQPQHF.

The chain is built from TRBV5-8 and TRBJ1-2, with D unresolved. Trimming shortened V by 4 bases and J by 8 bases, and 9 bases separated the two germline ends. The CDR3 is 11 residues long. Germline CDR1 is SGHTS and CDR2 is YDEGEE. The CDR3: CASSQRQGYTF. DNA for the CDR3: TGTGCCAGCAGCCAAAGGCAGGGCTACACCTTC. Together with reference TRBV5-8 and TRBJ1-2, the CDR3 gives the full variable domain: EAGVTQSPTHLIKTRGQQATLRCSPISGHTSVYWYQQALGLGLQFLLWYDEGEERNRGNFPPRFSGRQFPNYSSELNVNALELEDSALYLCASSQRQGYTFGSGTRLTVV.

The gene calls are TRBV5-1 and TRBJ2-3; a possible D gene is TRBD2 (6 bases). Germline loops: CDR1 SGHRS, CDR2 YFSETQ. Trimming left V 4 bases short and J 5 bases short, with 17 bases between. The CDR3 totals 15 residues. The CDR3 loop is CASSPLLARGDTQYF. The DNA of the CDR3 is TGCGCCAGCAGCCCCCTCCTCGCGCGGGGAGATACGCAGTATTTT.

J is TRBJ1-1 and V is TRBV27; D may be TRBD1 (5 bases). CDR1 is MNHEY, CDR2 SMNVEV, per germline (reference sequence). The germline V and J ends were trimmed by 2 bases and 3 bases, with 10 bases remaining between them. The CDR3 is 14 residues long. Here the CDR3 reads CASSLRPGDTEAFF. The CDR3 nucleotides are TGTGCCAGCAGTTTAAGGCCGGGGGACACTGAAGCTTTCTTT.

This chain joins TRBV6-5 and TRBJ1-2; D gene uncertain. The germline V gene has CDR1 MNHEY and CDR2 SVGAGI. The CDR3 contains 12 residues. Trimming took 9 bases from V and 0 from J, leaving 8 bases between them. The CDR3 bases are TGTGCCAGTCGAGGGCCTAACTATGGCTACACCTTC. This translates into CASRGPNYGYTF.

The chain combines TRBV5-1 with TRBJ1-4; possibly TRBD1 for D (5 bases). V shed 3 bases and J shed 15 bases, with 24 bases lying between them. Germline values: CDR1 SGHRS, CDR2 YFSETQ. CDR3 size: 15 residues. The CDR3 here is CASSSTTTGTSGMFF. The CDR3 nucleotides are TGCGCCAGCAGCTCGACAACAACCGGGACCTCGGGGATGTTTTTT.

J is TRBJ1-4 and V is TRBV27; possible D gene TRBD1, 6 bases. Trimming removed 1 base from V and 3 bases from J, with 12 bases in between. The CDR3 sequence is 16 residues long. Germline values: CDR1 MNHEY, CDR2 SMNVEV (reference sequence). CDR3 sequence reads: CASSLLGGLPNEKLFF. The CDR3, as DNA: TGTGCCAGCAGTTTATTAGGGGGGCTGCCTAATGAAAAACTGTTTTTT.

The gene calls are TRBV30 and TRBJ2-7; perhaps TRBD1 as D (7 bases). Germline CDR1 and CDR2: GTSNPN and SVGIG (reference sequence). The CDR3 contains 14 residues. Trimming took 2 bases from V and 7 from J, leaving 18 bases between them. CDR3 DNA sequence: TGTGCCTGGAGTTGGACAGGCTCAGGAGGGGAGCAGTACTTC. Translating it yields CAWSWTGSGGEQYF.

V and J are TRBV29-1 and TRBJ1-1; the D gene is possibly TRBD1 (6 bases). The CDR3 runs to 16 residues. Trimming stripped 5 bases from V and 3 bases from J, with 22 bases between. The V gene's germline CDR1 is SQVTM and CDR2 ANQGSEA. The CDR3 region is CSVQGMGGGADTEAFF. The CDR3 bases are TGCAGCGTTCAAGGTATGGGGGGGGGCGCGGACACTGAAGCTTTCTTT.

Of note for this clone: The same CDR3 arises from other DNA sequences in this sample as well. The chain uses TRBV9 and TRBJ2-5; 7 bases line up with TRBD2. CDR1 is SGDLS, CDR2 YYNGEE, per germline. The CDR3 contains 15 residues. Trimming cost V 0 bases and J 2 bases; bases outside gene matches: 4. CDR3 protein: CASSVGLAVQETQYF. CDR3 DNA sequence: TGTGCCAGCAGCGTAGGGCTAGCGGTACAAGAGACCCAGTACTTC. Looking up the rest from reference TRBV9 and TRBJ2-5 gives the full variable domain: DSGVTQTPKHLITATGQRVTLRCSPRSGDLSVYWYQQSLDQGLQFLIQYYNGEERAKGNILERFSAQQFPDLHSELNLSSLELGDSALYFCASSVGLAVQETQYFGPGTRLLVL.

This chain uses TRBV5-4 with TRBJ2-3; TRBD2 matches 9 bases. J was trimmed by 2 bases and V by 4 bases; bases with no gene match: 8. CDR1 and CDR2 from the germline V gene are SGHNT and YYREEE (reference sequence). The CDR3 contains 16 residues. The CDR3 loop is CASSPETSGFTDTQYF. CDR3 sequence (DNA): TGTGCCAGCAGCCCCGAGACTAGCGGCTTCACAGATACGCAGTATTTT.

V gene TRBV11-2 combines with J gene TRBJ2-2; D is undetermined. V lost 1 base and J lost 4, with 7 bases in between. Per germline, CDR1 SGHAT and CDR2 FQNNGV. The length of the CDR3 is 14 residues. CDR3 bases: TGTGCCAGCAGCTTAGGGCAGAGCACCGGGGAGCTGTTTTTT. This codes for CASSLGQSTGELFF.

The chain has TRBV7-2 and TRBJ2-3; 8 bases align to TRBD2. The CDR3 consists of 17 residues. CDR1 and CDR2 from the germline V gene are SGHTA and FQGNSA. The junction had 11 bases not matched to a gene; V was cut back by 1 base and J by 5 bases. CDR3 amino acids: CASSLVGTRRRGDTQYF. The CDR3 coding sequence is TGTGCCAGCAGCTTAGTTGGGACTAGGAGACGGGGAGATACGCAGTATTTT. Complete variable domain (other parts from reference TRBV7-2 and TRBJ2-3): GAGVSQSPSNKVTEKGKDVELRCDPISGHTALYWYRQSLGQGLEFLIYFQGNSAPDKSGLPSDRFSAERTGGSVSTLTIQRTQQEDSAVYLCASSLVGTRRRGDTQYFGPGTRLTVL.

This chain joins TRBV11-2 and TRBJ2-7; weak D call: TRBD2 (6 bases). The CDR3 spans 13 residues. Germline V gene lookup returns CDR1 SGHAT and CDR2 FQNNGV. V was clipped by 3 bases and J by 5 bases, with 11 bases between them. CDR3 coding DNA: TGTGCCAGCAGCTTTGTGGGCGGGAACGAGCAGTACTTC. This sequence encodes CASSFVGGNEQYF.